The 18 T cell receptor beta chains given below trace back to one sample, sequenced in a study of early T cells in non-severe SARS-CoV-2 infection. From the 5' RACE reads, TCRdb called clonotypes with MiXCR, one entry per CDR3 protein. The sample lists some 64,000 distinct CDR3 sequences, 11% occurring once. The sequenced material came from whole blood. All receptors derive from an adult who was a healthcare worker with PCR-confirmed SARS-CoV-2 infection or an uninfected control (not recorded which).

The chain couples TRBV6-5 to TRBJ1-5; 7 positions agree with TRBD1. The CDR3 runs to 14 residues. V shed 6 bases, J shed 3 bases, and the junction held 5 bases outside the gene matches. The germline gives CDR1 MNHEY, CDR2 SVGAGI. This CDR3 reads CASSQGGSNQPQHF. CDR3 coding DNA: TGTGCCAGCAGCCAAGGGGGCTCCAATCAGCCCCAGCATTTT.

Only a few counts were recorded for this clonotype. Written as DNA, the CDR3 is TGCAGTGTTCGGGACAGGGTAACCGAAGCTTTCTTT. The encoded protein is CSVRDRVTEAFF. The chain employs TRBV20-1 and TRBJ1-1, with TRBD1 matching over 9 bases. The V and J ends lost 7 bases and 8 bases, in that order; junction bases with no gene match: 8. Germline-derived CDR1 and CDR2 are DFQATT and SNEGSKA (reference sequence). The CDR3 covers 12 residues.

The CDR3 DNA sequence: TGTGCCAGCAGCTTGGGACAGGGGTTTCCCGGGGAGCTGTTTTTT. This encodes CASSLGQGFPGELFF. The chain couples TRBV7-2 to TRBJ2-2, with TRBD1 identical over 10 bases. Germline V gene sequence: CDR1 SGHTA, CDR2 FQGNSA. V shed 3 bases, J shed 6 bases, and the junction held 4 bases outside the gene matches. The CDR3 extends over 15 amino acids.

This clonotype has at least ten counts. This chain links TRBV7-9 with TRBJ1-5; D possibly corresponds to TRBD1 (5 bases). Trimming cost V 5 bases and J 4 bases, with 12 bases left between them. Per germline, CDR1 SEHNR and CDR2 FQNEAQ (reference sequence). The CDR3 is made up of 14 amino acids. Here the CDR3 reads CASSRDWANQPQHF. For the CDR3, the DNA is TGTGCCAGCAGCCGGGACTGGGCTAATCAGCCCCAGCATTTT.

In this sample, this clonotype turned up many times. The chain employs TRBV3-1 and TRBJ1-6, with D maybe TRBD1 (5 bases). CDR1 is LGHDT and CDR2 is YNNKEL in the germline V gene (reference sequence). The ends were cut back, 2 bases at V and 13 bases at J, with 24 bases in the middle. This CDR3 contains 17 residues. DNA for the CDR3: TGTGCCAGCAGCCAAAGGGCCCGGGACGCCCCGAGAGGGCCCCTCCACTTT. This translates into CASSQRARDAPRGPLHF.

This clonotype was found many times. The chain has TRBV4-1 and TRBJ1-1, with D uncertain. The CDR3 extends over 15 amino acids. Germline CDR1 and CDR2: MGHRA and YSYEKL. The ends were cut back, 0 bases at V and 4 bases at J, with 12 bases in the middle. CDR3 region: CASSQDPGRLTEAFF. The DNA for the CDR3 is TGCGCCAGCAGCCAAGATCCGGGAAGACTCACTGAAGCTTTCTTT.

This clonotype was found many times. The chain joins TRBV9 to TRBJ1-3; tentative D call: TRBD1 (5 bases). This CDR3 is built from 15 residues. From germline, CDR1 is SGDLS and CDR2 YYNGEE. The germline V and J ends were trimmed by 0 bases and 0 bases, with 7 bases remaining between them. CDR3 nucleotides: TGTGCCAGCAGCGTAGCGGGACTCTCTGGAAACACCATATATTTT. This gives the protein CASSVAGLSGNTIYF.

At least ten counts were recorded for this clonotype. The J gene is TRBJ2-5, the V gene TRBV6-1, with 7 bases fitting TRBD2. Germline CDR1 reads MNHNS; CDR2 reads SASEGT. The CDR3 has 14 amino acids. The V and J ends lost 6 bases and 5 bases, in that order; junction bases with no gene match: 9. This CDR3 reads CASRTTRRGETQYF. The CDR3 nucleotides read TGTGCCAGCAGAACGACTAGGCGGGGGGAGACCCAGTACTTC.

This clonotype was observed many times. The chain is built from TRBV29-1 and TRBJ1-4; 9 nucleotides agree with TRBD1. The CDR3 totals 14 residues. Per the germline V gene, CDR1 is SQVTM and CDR2 is ANQGSEA. Trimming took 6 bases from V and 7 from J; bases not matched to a gene: 9. CDR3 sequence (DNA): TGCAGCGTCAGACAGGGGGTGAGGAGTGAAAAACTGTTTTTT. This gives the protein CSVRQGVRSEKLFF.

Ten or more counts support this clonotype. The chain combines TRBV6-5 with TRBJ2-4; D is perhaps TRBD1 or TRBD2 (6 bases each). Trimming left V 8 bases short and J 12 bases short, with 14 bases between. Germline V CDR1 and CDR2: MNHEY, SVGAGI. The CDR3 runs to 11 residues. This chain's CDR3 is CASSEGGAQYF. The CDR3 DNA is TGTGCCAGCTCTGAGGGGGGAGCTCAGTACTTC.

The chain combines TRBV6-2 or TRBV6-3 with TRBJ2-2; 7 positions match TRBD2. With V trimmed by 6 bases and J by 8 bases, 12 bases remained unmatched. The CDR3 is made up of 15 amino acids. Germline CDR1 and CDR2: MNHEY and SVGEGT. In DNA form, the CDR3 reads TGTGCCAGCAGCCCCTTAGCGGGCCGGGAGGGGGAGCTGTTTTTT. It encodes CASSPLAGREGELFF.

This clonotype was recorded a few times. The rearrangement links TRBV3-1 to TRBJ2-3; perhaps D is TRBD1 or TRBD2 (7 bases each). The CDR3 covers 16 residues. Per the germline V gene, CDR1 is LGHDT and CDR2 is YNNKEL (reference sequence). Trimming cost V 0 bases and J 5 bases, with 15 bases left between them. Written as DNA, the CDR3 is TGTGCCAGCAGCCAAGATGCGGCCAGGGGGGGAGATACGCAGTATTTT. Its protein product is CASSQDAARGGDTQYF.

This clonotype showed up many times. This chain links TRBV15 with TRBJ2-7; D tentatively reads TRBD1 or TRBD2 (6 bases each). CDR1 is LNHNV, CDR2 YYDKDF, per germline (reference sequence). The CDR3 has 14 amino acids. Trimming removed 0 bases at V and 3 bases at J, with 9 bases between. CDR3 residues: CATSRDGGYYEQYF. CDR3 nucleotides: TGTGCCACCAGCAGAGACGGGGGCTACTACGAGCAGTACTTC.

The chain uses TRBV7-9 and TRBJ2-7; 8 positions agree with TRBD1. V lost 4 bases, J lost 5 bases, and 1 base stayed unmatched. Germline V gene data show CDR1 as SEHNR and CDR2 as FQNEAQ (reference sequence). CDR3 length: 12 residues. CDR3 in amino acids: CASSSTGDEQYF. The CDR3 DNA follows: TGTGCCAGCAGCTCGACAGGGGACGAGCAGTACTTC.

In its sample, this clonotype was seen a few times. The J gene is TRBJ2-7, the V gene TRBV9, with 7 bases that match TRBD1. Germline loops: CDR1 SGDLS, CDR2 YYNGEE. The CDR3 runs 15 residues. Trimming removed 4 bases from V and 1 base from J; junction bases left unmatched: 8. CDR3 DNA sequence: TGTGCCAGCAGCCCTAGGGACAGATTATCCTACGAGCAGTACTTC. Amino acid sequence: CASSPRDRLSYEQYF. The full variable domain, in which reference TRBV9 and TRBJ2-7 provide the parts outside the CDR3, is DSGVTQTPKHLITATGQRVTLRCSPRSGDLSVYWYQQSLDQGLQFLIQYYNGEERAKGNILERFSAQQFPDLHSELNLSSLELGDSALYFCASSPRDRLSYEQYFGPGTRLTVT.

This clonotype has only a few counts. The chain uses TRBV3-1 and TRBJ1-2; no clear D. Germline CDR1 and CDR2: LGHDT and YNNKEL (reference sequence). This CDR3 region has 11 residues. Trimming removed 2 bases from V and 5 bases from J, with 3 bases in between. The CDR3 DNA reads TGTGCCAGCAGCCAATCGTATGGCTACACCTTC. Amino acid sequence: CASSQSYGYTF. The entire variable domain, with the rest obtained from reference TRBV3-1 and TRBJ1-2, is as follows: DTAVSQTPKYLVTQMGNDKSIKCEQNLGHDTMYWYKQDSKKFLKIMFSYNNKELIINETVPNRFSPKSPDKAHLNLHINSLELGDSAVYFCASSQSYGYTFGSGTRLTVV.

The gene calls are TRBV30 and TRBJ2-7; D call uncertain. The CDR3 has 14 residues. Deletions cut 0 bases from V and 2 bases from J, with 11 bases between. The germline gives CDR1 GTSNPN, CDR2 SVGIG (reference sequence). CDR3 bases: TGTGCCTGGAGTGTGGGCCCCTCACCCTACGAGCAGTACTTC. Encoded protein: CAWSVGPSPYEQYF.

In this sample, this clonotype turned up many times. The chain joins TRBV7-9 to TRBJ1-5; D call uncertain. CDR1 is SEHNR and CDR2 is FQNEAQ in the germline V gene (reference sequence). This CDR3 is 14 amino acids long. Trimming shortened V by 3 bases and J by 3 bases, and 9 bases separated the two germline ends. As DNA, the CDR3 is TGTGCCAGCAGCTTCCCAGGAACCAATCAGCCCCAGCATTTT. This encodes CASSFPGTNQPQHF.